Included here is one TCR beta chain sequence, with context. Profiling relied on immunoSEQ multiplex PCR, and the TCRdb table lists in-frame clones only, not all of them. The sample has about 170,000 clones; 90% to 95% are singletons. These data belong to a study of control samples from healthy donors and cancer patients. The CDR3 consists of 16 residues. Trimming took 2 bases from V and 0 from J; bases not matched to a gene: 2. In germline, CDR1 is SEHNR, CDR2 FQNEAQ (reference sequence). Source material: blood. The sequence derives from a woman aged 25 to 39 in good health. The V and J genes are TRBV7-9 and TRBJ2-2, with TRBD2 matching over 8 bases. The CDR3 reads CASSLRREANTGELFF. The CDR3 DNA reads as TGTGCCAGCAGCTTACGGCGGGAGGCGAACACCGGGGAGCTGTTTTTT.